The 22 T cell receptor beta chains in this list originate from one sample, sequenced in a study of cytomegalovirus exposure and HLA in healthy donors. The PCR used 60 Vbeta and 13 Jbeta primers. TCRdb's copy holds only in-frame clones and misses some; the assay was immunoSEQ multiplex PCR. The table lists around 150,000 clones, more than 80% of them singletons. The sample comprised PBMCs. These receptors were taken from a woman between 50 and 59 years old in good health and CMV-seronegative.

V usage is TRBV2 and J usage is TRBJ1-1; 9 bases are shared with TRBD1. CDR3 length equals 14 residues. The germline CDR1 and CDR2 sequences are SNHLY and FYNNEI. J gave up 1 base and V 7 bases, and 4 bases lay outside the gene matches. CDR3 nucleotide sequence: TGTGCCAGCACCAACAGGGGGCAGAACACTGAAGCTTTCTTT. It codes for CASTNRGQNTEAFF.

The CDR3 DNA is TGTGCCAGCAGCCGACCAGGCGGGGAGCTGTTTTTT. Translated, it gives CASSRPGGELFF. The V and J genes are TRBV6-5 and TRBJ2-2; D gene uncertain. Germline CDR1 and CDR2: MNHEY and SVGAGI. Trimming cost V 6 bases and J 7 bases, with 9 bases left between them. The CDR3 length is 12 residues.

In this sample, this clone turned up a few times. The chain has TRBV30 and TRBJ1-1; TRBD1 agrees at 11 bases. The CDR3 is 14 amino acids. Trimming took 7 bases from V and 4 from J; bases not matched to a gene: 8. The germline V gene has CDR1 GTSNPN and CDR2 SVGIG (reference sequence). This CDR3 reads CALTRGTGGTEAFF. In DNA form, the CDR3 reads TGTGCCTTAACCCGGGGGACAGGGGGCACTGAAGCTTTCTTT.

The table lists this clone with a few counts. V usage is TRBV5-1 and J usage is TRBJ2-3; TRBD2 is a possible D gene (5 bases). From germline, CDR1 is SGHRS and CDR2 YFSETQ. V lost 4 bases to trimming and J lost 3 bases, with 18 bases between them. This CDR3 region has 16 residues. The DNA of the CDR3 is TGCGCCAGCAGCGCCGGACTGGATTCCGGTACAGATACGCAGTATTTT. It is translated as CASSAGLDSGTDTQYF. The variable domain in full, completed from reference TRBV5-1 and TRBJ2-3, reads KAGVTQTPRYLIKTRGQQVTLSCSPISGHRSVSWYQQTPGQGLQFLFEYFSETQRNKGNFPGRFSGRQFSNSRSEMNVSTLELGDSALYLCASSAGLDSGTDTQYFGPGTRLTVL.

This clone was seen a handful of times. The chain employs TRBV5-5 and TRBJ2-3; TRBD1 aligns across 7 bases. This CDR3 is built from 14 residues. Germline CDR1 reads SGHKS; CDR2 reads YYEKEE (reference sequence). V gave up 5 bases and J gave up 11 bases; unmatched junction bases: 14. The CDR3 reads CASRSIRQGQVQYF. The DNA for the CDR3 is TGTGCCAGCAGATCTATTCGACAGGGTCAGGTGCAGTATTTT.

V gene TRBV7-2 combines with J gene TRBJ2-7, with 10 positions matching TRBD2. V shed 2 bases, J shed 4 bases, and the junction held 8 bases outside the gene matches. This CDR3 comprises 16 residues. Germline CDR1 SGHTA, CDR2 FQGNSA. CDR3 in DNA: TGTGCCAGCAGCTTACAAGCTAGCGGGGGTCTATACGAGCAGTACTTC. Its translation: CASSLQASGGLYEQYF.

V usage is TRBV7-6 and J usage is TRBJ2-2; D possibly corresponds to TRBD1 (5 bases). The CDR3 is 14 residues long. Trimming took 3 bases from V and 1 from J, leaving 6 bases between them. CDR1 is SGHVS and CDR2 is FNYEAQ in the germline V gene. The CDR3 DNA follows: TGTGCCAGCAGCTTGACAGTGAACACCGGGGAGCTGTTTTTT. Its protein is CASSLTVNTGELFF.

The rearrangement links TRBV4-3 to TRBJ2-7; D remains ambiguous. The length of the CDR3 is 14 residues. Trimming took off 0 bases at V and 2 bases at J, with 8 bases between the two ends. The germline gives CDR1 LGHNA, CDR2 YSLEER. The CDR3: CASSQEVGAYEQYF. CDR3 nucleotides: TGCGCCAGCAGCCAAGAGGTCGGAGCCTACGAGCAGTACTTC.

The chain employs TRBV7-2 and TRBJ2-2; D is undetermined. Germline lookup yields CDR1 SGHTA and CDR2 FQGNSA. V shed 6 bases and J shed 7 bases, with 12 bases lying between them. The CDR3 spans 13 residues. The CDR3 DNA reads TGTGCCAGCAGTTCCCTTCCAGTCGGGGAGCTGTTTTTT. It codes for CASSSLPVGELFF.

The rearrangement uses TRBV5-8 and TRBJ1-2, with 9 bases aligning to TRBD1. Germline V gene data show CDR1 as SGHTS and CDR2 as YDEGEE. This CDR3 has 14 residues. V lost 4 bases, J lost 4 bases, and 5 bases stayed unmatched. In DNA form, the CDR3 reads TGTGCCAGCAGCGGACAGGGGATCCTCTATGGCTACACCTTC. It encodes CASSGQGILYGYTF.

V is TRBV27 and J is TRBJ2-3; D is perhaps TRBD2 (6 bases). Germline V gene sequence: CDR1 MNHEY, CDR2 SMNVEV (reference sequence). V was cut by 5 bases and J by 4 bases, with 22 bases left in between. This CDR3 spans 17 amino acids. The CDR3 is CASSPLWDSNSPDTQYF. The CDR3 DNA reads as TGTGCCAGCAGTCCACTGTGGGACTCAAATAGCCCAGATACGCAGTATTTT.

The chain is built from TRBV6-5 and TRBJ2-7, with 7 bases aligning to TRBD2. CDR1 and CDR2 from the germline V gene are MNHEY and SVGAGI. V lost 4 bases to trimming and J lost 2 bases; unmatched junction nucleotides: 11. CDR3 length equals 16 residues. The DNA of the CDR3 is TGTGCCAGCAGTTTGAACCCCGGGACTATTACCTACGAGCAGTACTTC. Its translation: CASSLNPGTITYEQYF.

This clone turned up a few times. The CDR3 protein is CASSRGSYEQYF. DNA for the CDR3: TGTGCCAGCAGCCGCGGATCCTACGAGCAGTACTTC. The chain is built from TRBV7-8 and TRBJ2-7; D unresolved. Germline assignment: CDR1 SGHVS and CDR2 FQNEAQ. V dropped 5 bases and J dropped 1 base, with 6 bases sitting between them. There are 12 residues in the CDR3.

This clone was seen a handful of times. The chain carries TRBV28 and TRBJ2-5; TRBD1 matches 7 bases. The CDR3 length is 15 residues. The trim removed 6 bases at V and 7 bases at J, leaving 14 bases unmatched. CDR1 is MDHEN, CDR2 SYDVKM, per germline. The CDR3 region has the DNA TGTGCCAGCAGACAGGGGACCGGTGGGGTAGGGACCCAGTACTTC. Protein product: CASRQGTGGVGTQYF.

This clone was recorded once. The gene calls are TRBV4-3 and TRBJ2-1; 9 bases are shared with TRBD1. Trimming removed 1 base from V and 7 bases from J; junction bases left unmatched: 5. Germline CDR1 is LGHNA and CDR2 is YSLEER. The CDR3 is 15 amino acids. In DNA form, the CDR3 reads TGCGCCAGCAGCCAAGGAGGGACAGGGCAGAATGAGCAGTTCTTC. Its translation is CASSQGGTGQNEQFF.

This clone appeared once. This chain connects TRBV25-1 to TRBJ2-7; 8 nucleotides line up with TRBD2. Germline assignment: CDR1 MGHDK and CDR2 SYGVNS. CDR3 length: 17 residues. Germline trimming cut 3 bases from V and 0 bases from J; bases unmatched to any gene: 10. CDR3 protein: CASSEGGERGFSYEQYF. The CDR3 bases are TGTGCCAGCAGTGAGGGGGGGGAGCGGGGGTTCTCCTACGAGCAGTACTTC.

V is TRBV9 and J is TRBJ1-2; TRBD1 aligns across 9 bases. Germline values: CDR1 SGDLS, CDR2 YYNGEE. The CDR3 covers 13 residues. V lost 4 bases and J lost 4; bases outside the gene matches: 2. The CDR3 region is CASSQTGGYGYTF. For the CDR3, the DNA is TGTGCCAGCAGCCAGACAGGGGGCTATGGCTACACCTTC.

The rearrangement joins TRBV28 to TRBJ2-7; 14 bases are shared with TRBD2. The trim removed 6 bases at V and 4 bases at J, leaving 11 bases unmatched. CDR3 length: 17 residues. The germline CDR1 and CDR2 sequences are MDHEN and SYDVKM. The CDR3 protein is CASSAGTSGRSRYEQYF. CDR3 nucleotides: TGTGCCAGCAGCGCCGGGACTAGCGGGAGAAGTAGATACGAGCAGTACTTC.

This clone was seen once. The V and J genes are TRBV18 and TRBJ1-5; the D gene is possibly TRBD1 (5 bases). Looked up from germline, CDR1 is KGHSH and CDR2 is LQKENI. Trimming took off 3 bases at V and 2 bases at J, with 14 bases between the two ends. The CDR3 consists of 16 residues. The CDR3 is CASSPPGAGGNQPQHF. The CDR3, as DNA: TGTGCCAGCTCACCTCCAGGAGCGGGGGGCAATCAGCCCCAGCATTTT.

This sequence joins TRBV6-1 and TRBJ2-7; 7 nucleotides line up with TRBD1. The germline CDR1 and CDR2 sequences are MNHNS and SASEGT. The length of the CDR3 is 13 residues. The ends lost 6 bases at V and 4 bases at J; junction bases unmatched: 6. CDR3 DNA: TGTGCCAGCAGCGACAGGGTTTTGTACGAGCAGTACTTC. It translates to CASSDRVLYEQYF.

The CDR3 region has the DNA TGTGCCAGCAGCTTAGTGGTAGGGGGCTCATCCTACAATGAGCAGTTCTTC. As protein: CASSLVVGGSSYNEQFF. The V and J genes are TRBV7-9 and TRBJ2-1; 7 nucleotides line up with TRBD1. V gave up 1 base and J gave up 1 base; unmatched junction bases: 7. CDR3 length equals 17 residues. Germline V lookup: CDR1 SEHNR, CDR2 FQNEAQ (reference sequence).

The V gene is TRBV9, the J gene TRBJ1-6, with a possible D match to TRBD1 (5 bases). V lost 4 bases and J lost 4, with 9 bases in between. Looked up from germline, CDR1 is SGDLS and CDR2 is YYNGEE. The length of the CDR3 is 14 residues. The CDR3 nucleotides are TGTGCCAGCAGCCCCGGGGGGTATAATTCACCCCTCCACTTT. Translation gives CASSPGGYNSPLHF. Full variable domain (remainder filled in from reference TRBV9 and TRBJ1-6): DSGVTQTPKHLITATGQRVTLRCSPRSGDLSVYWYQQSLDQGLQFLIQYYNGEERAKGNILERFSAQQFPDLHSELNLSSLELGDSALYFCASSPGGYNSPLHFGNGTRLTVT.